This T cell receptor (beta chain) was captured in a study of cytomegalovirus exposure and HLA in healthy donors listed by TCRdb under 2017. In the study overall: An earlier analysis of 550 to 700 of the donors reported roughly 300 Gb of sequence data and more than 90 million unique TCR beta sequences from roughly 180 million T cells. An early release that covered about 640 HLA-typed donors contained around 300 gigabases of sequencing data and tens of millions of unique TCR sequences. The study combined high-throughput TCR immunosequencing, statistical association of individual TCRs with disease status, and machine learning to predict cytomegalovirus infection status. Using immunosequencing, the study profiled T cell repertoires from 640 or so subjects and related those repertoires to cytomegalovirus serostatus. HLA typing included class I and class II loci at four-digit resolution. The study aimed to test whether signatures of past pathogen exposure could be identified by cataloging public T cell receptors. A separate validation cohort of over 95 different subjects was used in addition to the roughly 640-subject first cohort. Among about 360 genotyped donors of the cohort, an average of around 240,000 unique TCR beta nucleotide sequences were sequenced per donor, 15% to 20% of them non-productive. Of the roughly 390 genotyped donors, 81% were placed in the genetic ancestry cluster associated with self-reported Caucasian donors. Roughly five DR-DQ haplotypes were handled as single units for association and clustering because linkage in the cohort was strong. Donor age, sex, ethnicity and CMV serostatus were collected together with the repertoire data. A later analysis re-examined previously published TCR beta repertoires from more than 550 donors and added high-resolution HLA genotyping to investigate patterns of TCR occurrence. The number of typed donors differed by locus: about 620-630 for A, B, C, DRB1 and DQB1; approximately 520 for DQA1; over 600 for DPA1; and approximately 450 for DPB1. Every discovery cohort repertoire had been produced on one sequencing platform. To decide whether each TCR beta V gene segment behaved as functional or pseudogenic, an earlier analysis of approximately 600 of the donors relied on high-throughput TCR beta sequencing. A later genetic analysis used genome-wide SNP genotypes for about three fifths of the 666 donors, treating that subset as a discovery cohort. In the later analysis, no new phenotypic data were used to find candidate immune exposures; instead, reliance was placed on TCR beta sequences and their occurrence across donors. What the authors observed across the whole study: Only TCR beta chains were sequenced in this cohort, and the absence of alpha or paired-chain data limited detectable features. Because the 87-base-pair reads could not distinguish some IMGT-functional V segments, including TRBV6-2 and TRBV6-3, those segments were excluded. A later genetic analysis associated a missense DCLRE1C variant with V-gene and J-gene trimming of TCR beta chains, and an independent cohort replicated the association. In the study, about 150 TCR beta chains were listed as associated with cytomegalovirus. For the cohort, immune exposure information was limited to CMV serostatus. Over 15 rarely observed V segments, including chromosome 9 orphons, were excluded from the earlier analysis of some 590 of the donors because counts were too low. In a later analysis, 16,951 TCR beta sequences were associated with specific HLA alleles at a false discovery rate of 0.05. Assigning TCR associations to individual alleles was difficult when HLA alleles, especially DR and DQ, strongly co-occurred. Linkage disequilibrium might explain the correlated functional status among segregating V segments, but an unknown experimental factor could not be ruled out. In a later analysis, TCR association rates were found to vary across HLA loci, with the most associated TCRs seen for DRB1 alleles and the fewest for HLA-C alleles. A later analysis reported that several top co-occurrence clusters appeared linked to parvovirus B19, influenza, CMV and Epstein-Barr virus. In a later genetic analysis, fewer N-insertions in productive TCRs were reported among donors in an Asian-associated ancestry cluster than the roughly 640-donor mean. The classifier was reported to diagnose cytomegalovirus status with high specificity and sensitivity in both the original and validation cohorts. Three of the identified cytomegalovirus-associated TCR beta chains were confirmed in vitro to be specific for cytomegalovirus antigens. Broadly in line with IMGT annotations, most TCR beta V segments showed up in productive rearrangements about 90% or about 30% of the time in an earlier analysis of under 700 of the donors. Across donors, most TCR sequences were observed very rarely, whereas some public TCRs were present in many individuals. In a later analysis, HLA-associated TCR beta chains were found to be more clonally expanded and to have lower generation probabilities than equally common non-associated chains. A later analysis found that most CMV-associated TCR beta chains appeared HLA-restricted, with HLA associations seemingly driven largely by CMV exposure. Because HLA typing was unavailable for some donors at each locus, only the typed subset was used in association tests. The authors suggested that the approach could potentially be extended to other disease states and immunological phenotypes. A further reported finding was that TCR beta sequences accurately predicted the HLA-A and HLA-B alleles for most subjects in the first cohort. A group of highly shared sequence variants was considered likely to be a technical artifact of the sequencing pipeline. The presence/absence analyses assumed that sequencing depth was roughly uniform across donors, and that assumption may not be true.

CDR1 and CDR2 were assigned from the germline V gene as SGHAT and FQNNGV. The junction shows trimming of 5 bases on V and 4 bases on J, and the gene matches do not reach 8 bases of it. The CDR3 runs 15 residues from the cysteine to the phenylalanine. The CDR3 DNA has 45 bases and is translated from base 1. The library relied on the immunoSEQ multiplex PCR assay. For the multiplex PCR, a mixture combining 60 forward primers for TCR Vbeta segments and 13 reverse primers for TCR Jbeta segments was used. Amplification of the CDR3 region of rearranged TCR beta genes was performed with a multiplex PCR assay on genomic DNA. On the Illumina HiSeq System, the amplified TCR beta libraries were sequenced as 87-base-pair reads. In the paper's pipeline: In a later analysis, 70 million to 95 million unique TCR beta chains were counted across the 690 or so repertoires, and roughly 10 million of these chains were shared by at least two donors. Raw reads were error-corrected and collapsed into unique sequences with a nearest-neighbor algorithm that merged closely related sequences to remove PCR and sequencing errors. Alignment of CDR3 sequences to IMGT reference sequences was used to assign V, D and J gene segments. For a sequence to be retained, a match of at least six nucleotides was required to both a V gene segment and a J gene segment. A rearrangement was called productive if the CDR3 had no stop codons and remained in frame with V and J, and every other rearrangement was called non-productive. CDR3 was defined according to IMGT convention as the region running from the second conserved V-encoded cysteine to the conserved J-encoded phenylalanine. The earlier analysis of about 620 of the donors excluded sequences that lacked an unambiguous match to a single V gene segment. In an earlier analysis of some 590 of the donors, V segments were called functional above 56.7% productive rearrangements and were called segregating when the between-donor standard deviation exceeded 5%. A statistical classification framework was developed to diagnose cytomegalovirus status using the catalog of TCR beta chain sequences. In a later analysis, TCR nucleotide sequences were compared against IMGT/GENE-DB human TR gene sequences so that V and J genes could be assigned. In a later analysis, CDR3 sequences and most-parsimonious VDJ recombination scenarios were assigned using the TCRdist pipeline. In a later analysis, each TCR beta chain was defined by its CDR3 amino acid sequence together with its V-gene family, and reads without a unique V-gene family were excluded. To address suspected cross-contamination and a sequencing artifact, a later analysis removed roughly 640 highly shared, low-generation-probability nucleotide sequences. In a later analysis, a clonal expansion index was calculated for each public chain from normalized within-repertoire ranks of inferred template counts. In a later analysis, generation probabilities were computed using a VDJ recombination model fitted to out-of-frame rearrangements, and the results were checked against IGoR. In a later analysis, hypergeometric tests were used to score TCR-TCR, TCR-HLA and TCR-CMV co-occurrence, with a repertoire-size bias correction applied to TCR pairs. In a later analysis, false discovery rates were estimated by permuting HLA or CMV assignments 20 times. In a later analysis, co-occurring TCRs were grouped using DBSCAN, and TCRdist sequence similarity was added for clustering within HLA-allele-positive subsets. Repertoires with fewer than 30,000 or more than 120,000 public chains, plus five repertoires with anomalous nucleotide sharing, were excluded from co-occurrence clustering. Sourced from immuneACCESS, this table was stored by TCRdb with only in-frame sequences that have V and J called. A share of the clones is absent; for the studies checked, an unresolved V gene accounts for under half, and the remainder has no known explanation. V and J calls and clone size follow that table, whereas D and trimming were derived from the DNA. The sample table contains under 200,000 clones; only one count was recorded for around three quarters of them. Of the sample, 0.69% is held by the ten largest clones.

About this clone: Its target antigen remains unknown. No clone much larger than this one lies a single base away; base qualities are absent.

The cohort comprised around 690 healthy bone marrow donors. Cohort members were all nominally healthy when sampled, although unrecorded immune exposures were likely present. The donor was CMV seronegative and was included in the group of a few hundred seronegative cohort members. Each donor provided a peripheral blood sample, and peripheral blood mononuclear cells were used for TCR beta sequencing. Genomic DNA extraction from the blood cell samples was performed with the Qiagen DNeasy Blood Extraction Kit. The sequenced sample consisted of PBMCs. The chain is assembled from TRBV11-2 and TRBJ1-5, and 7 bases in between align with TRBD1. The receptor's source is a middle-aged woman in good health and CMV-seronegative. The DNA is TGTGCCAGCAGCCGTTCCGGGACAGTGAATCAGCCCCAGCATTTT. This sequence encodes CASSRSGTVNQPQHF. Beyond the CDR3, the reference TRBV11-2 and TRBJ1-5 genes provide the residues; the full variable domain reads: EAGVAQSPRYKIIEKRQSVAFWCNPISGHATLYWYQQILGQGPKLLIQFQNNGVVDDSQLPKDRFSAERLKGVDSTLKIQPAKLEDSAVYLCASSRSGTVNQPQHFGDGTRLSIL.